Below are 14 T cell receptor beta chains sequenced from a single sample in a study of identical twins. In TCRdb, the 5' RACE reads were re-called with MiXCR into one record per CDR3 protein. The profile shows hundreds of thousands of distinct CDR3 sequences, roughly 6% of them singletons. The specimen was naive T cells sorted from blood. These receptors all come from a man aged 18 to 30 in good health.

Many counts were recorded for this clonotype. The rearrangement uses TRBV5-1 and TRBJ2-7; D is possibly TRBD2 (6 bases). The CDR3 runs 16 residues. Germline lookup yields CDR1 SGHRS and CDR2 YFSETQ. V lost 0 bases, J lost 2 bases, and 15 bases lay in between. The CDR3 is CASSLGDRGRTYEQYF. CDR3 bases: TGCGCCAGCAGCTTGGGAGACAGAGGGAGGACCTACGAGCAGTACTTC.

This clonotype was observed many times. One end of the junction does not line up with germline, which may come from a read error. The CDR3 loop reads CASSEGQGGEQFF. DNA of the CDR3: TGTGCCAGCAGCGAAGGACAGGGGGGTGAGCAGTTCTTC. J is TRBJ2-1 and V is TRBV2; 10 bases map to TRBD1. Germline lookup yields CDR1 SNHLY and CDR2 FYNNEI. The CDR3 consists of 13 residues.

This clonotype was detected only a few times. The rearrangement links TRBV7-8 to TRBJ2-1, with D maybe TRBD1 (6 bases). The CDR3 has 14 residues. The germline gives CDR1 SGHVS, CDR2 FQNEAQ. Trimming cost V 5 bases and J 9 bases, with 17 bases left between them. The CDR3 is CASSPTMDSGEQFF. CDR3 coding DNA: TGTGCCAGCAGCCCAACGATGGACAGTGGTGAGCAGTTCTTC.

Ten or more counts support this clonotype. The J gene is TRBJ2-1, the V gene TRBV5-1, with a weak D call TRBD2 (6 bases). V was pared by 0 bases and J by 9 bases, with 19 bases between. Per germline, CDR1 SGHRS and CDR2 YFSETQ. The CDR3 is 16 amino acids. The CDR3 DNA reads as TGCGCCAGCAGCTTGGTTGCTGAATCGGGGGTTAGTGAGCAGTTCTTC. Protein product: CASSLVAESGVSEQFF. Together with reference TRBV5-1 and TRBJ2-1, the CDR3 gives the full variable domain: KAGVTQTPRYLIKTRGQQVTLSCSPISGHRSVSWYQQTPGQGLQFLFEYFSETQRNKGNFPGRFSGRQFSNSRSEMNVSTLELGDSALYLCASSLVAESGVSEQFFGPGTRLTVL.

There are many counts of this clonotype. The V call is TRBV11-2, the J call TRBJ2-2, with D perhaps matching TRBD2 (6 bases). The CDR3 contains 17 residues. Trimming left V 1 base short and J 0 bases short, with 12 bases between. Germline loops: CDR1 SGHAT, CDR2 FQNNGV. The CDR3 bases are TGTGCCAGCAGCTTAGGCGTTGGAGGGACGAACACCGGGGAGCTGTTTTTT. This gives the protein CASSLGVGGTNTGELFF.

This clonotype came up many times. This chain connects TRBV20-1 to TRBJ2-4; 8 bases line up with TRBD1. Germline CDR1 is DFQATT and CDR2 is SNEGSKA (reference sequence). The ends lost 6 bases at V and 7 bases at J; junction bases unmatched: 14. CDR3 length equals 15 residues. In nucleotides, the CDR3 is TGCAGTGCCCTGCCCCTCAGGGGGCGCGTGAACATTCAGTACTTC. Translating it yields CSALPLRGRVNIQYF.

This clonotype was observed at least ten times. This chain connects TRBV6-5 to TRBJ2-7; D unclear. Trimming removed 3 bases from V and 2 bases from J, with 11 bases in between. The CDR3 runs 14 residues. The germline gives CDR1 MNHEY, CDR2 SVGAGI. CDR3 sequence: CASSYDGATYEQYF. DNA for the CDR3: TGTGCCAGCAGTTATGACGGAGCCACCTACGAGCAGTACTTC.

About this clonotype itself: This may come from a read error, since a much larger clone is one base off. As the CDR3 is not closed by the conserved phenylalanine or tryptophan, this likely results from a read error. V and J are TRBV20-1 and TRBJ2-5, with a weak D call TRBD2 (7 bases). V dropped 6 bases and J dropped 4 bases, with 24 bases sitting between them. This CDR3 has 16 amino acids. Germline lookup yields CDR1 DFQATT and CDR2 SNEGSKA (reference sequence). The CDR3 DNA is TGCAGTGCCGAGGGGGGAGGACTAGGGGGTTTAGAGACCCAGTACTGC. This translates into CSAEGGGLGGLETQYC.

CDR3 in DNA: TGTGCCCTAGCCCCTGACGCCGGGGAGCTGTTTTTT. Amino acids: CALAPDAGELFF. The chain employs TRBV30 and TRBJ2-2; D is perhaps TRBD2 (5 bases). The germline V gene has CDR1 GTSNPN and CDR2 SVGIG (reference sequence). V was pared by 8 bases and J by 6 bases, with 13 bases between. CDR3 size: 12 residues.

This clonotype was seen a few times. The chain employs TRBV24-1 and TRBJ2-2; TRBD2 might be the D (7 bases). Trimming left V 7 bases short and J 0 bases short, with 14 bases between. The CDR3 extends over 16 amino acids. The germline V gene has CDR1 KGHDR and CDR2 SFDVKD. The CDR3 nucleotides read TGTGCCACCAGCCGGGGGGACACTGCGAACACCGGGGAGCTGTTTTTT. Translating gives CATSRGDTANTGELFF.

At least ten counts were recorded for this clonotype. The rearrangement uses TRBV12-3 or TRBV12-4 and TRBJ2-1, with D maybe TRBD2 (6 bases). The V end was cut by 1 base, the J end by 7 bases, with 11 bases between. The length of the CDR3 is 14 residues. In DNA, the CDR3 is TGTGCCAGCAGTTTAGTACTAGCCAGTAATGAGCAGTTCTTC. Protein product: CASSLVLASNEQFF.

This clonotype has only a few counts. The CDR3 DNA reads TGTGCCAGCAGCCCAGGGGAAGCTGTCAATGAGCAGTTCTTC. It yields the protein CASSPGEAVNEQFF. The chain uses TRBV6-4 and TRBJ2-1; tentative D call: TRBD1 (6 bases). The CDR3 consists of 14 residues. Trimming removed 6 bases at V and 6 bases at J, with 15 bases between. Germline-derived CDR1 and CDR2 are MRHNA and SNTAGT.

This clonotype was seen a few times. CDR3 coding DNA: TGCAGCGTTGAAAGTAGCCCCGGCACTGAAGCTTTCTTT. It yields the protein CSVESSPGTEAFF. The rearrangement links TRBV29-1 to TRBJ1-1; no clear D. This CDR3 has 13 amino acids. Germline lookup yields CDR1 SQVTM and CDR2 ANQGSEA. The V and J ends lost 2 bases and 4 bases respectively, with 11 bases between them.

This clonotype showed up just a few times. The chain uses TRBV12-3 or TRBV12-4 and TRBJ2-1, with 7 bases lining up with TRBD2. The CDR3 has 14 amino acids. The trim removed 5 bases at V and 9 bases at J, leaving 10 bases unmatched. CDR3 DNA: TGTGCCAGCAGTGAAAGCGGGAACGTGGGTGAGCAGTTCTTC. Translation gives CASSESGNVGEQFF.